This entry lists 20 T cell receptor beta chains sequenced from one sample in a study of blood T cell repertoires in COVID-19. Some clones are missing from TCRdb's copy, which holds only in-frame ones; the method was immunoSEQ multiplex PCR. The repertoire holds under 250,000 clones, with approximately 86% as singletons. What was sequenced was peripheral blood. These TCRs come from a woman in her 70s with active or convalescent COVID-19.

This chain links TRBV9 with TRBJ2-2, with a possible D match to TRBD2 (6 bases). The CDR3 covers 13 residues. V lost 6 bases, J lost 5 bases, and 11 bases lay in between. Looked up from germline, CDR1 is SGDLS and CDR2 is YYNGEE. CDR3 coding DNA: TGTGCCAGCACGAGCGGGCAAACCGGGGAGCTGTTTTTT. This codes for CASTSGQTGELFF.

The V and J genes are TRBV19 and TRBJ2-1; 8 positions match TRBD2. Germline V CDR1 and CDR2: LNHDA, SQIVND (reference sequence). V was pared by 10 bases and J by 7 bases, with 24 bases of the junction left unmatched. There are 18 residues in the CDR3. The CDR3 spells CATSGGQLWTSIWNEQFF. In nucleotides, the CDR3 is TGTGCCACCTCCGGCGGGCAACTTTGGACTAGCATTTGGAATGAGCAGTTCTTC.

The chain has TRBV6-2 or TRBV6-3 and TRBJ2-5; 7 bases line up with TRBD1. The germline V gene has CDR1 MNHEY and CDR2 SVGEGT. CDR3 length: 15 residues. Trimming removed 2 bases from V and 2 bases from J; junction bases left unmatched: 5. CDR3 in amino acids: CASSYPRTGQETQYF. Here the CDR3 DNA reads TGTGCCAGCAGTTACCCCCGGACAGGACAAGAGACCCAGTACTTC.

The V and J genes are TRBV12-5 and TRBJ2-5, with 7 bases lining up with TRBD2. The junction had 3 bases not matched to a gene; V was cut back by 0 bases and J by 5 bases. Germline V gives CDR1 LGHNT, CDR2 FRNRAP. The CDR3 contains 14 residues. The CDR3 DNA is TGTGCTAGTGGTTTGGTGGACGGGGGGGAGACCCAGTACTTC. Translation gives CASGLVDGGETQYF.

This chain links TRBV5-6 with TRBJ2-2, with a tentative D call TRBD1 (6 bases). In germline, CDR1 is SGHDT, CDR2 YYEEEE. Trimming stripped 2 bases from V and 7 bases from J, with 18 bases between. CDR3 size: 16 residues. The CDR3 loop is CASSFETGRFIGELFF. CDR3 nucleotides: TGTGCCAGCAGCTTTGAAACAGGGCGGTTTATCGGGGAGCTGTTTTTT.

The V and J genes are TRBV19 and TRBJ1-5; maybe TRBD1 (5 bases). This CDR3 is 13 amino acids long. V was trimmed by 3 bases and J by 4 bases, leaving 7 bases between them. Germline V gene sequence: CDR1 LNHDA, CDR2 SQIVND (reference sequence). This CDR3 is CASSMGQNQPQHF. CDR3 DNA: TGTGCCAGTAGTATGGGGCAGAATCAGCCCCAGCATTTT.

This rearrangement joins TRBV5-1 to TRBJ2-7; maybe TRBD1 (6 bases). Deletions cut 2 bases from V and 1 base from J, with 10 bases between. Germline V gene lookup returns CDR1 SGHRS and CDR2 YFSETQ. This CDR3 contains 14 residues. The CDR3 spells CASSLYTGSYEQYF. In DNA, the CDR3 is TGCGCCAGCAGCTTATATACAGGGTCCTACGAGCAGTACTTC.

This rearrangement joins TRBV9 to TRBJ1-1; weak D call: TRBD1 (5 bases). The germline gives CDR1 SGDLS, CDR2 YYNGEE. This CDR3 spans 15 amino acids. The germline V and J ends were trimmed by 2 bases and 4 bases, with 15 bases remaining between them. DNA of the CDR3: TGTGCCAGCAGCGTTAGGGGAGGGGAGCCCACTGAAGCTTTCTTT. Amino acid sequence: CASSVRGGEPTEAFF.

This clone showed up just a few times. The chain couples TRBV6-5 to TRBJ1-2; a weak D match, TRBD1 (6 bases). V gave up 2 bases and J gave up 5 bases, with 18 bases separating them. This CDR3 comprises 16 residues. CDR1 MNHEY and CDR2 SVGAGI come from the germline V gene. The CDR3: CASSYTQSGTFYGYTF. CDR3 DNA: TGTGCCAGCAGTTACACTCAATCCGGGACATTTTATGGCTACACCTTC.

This clone was seen a few times. The genes are TRBV27 and TRBJ1-2, with TRBD1 identical over 8 bases. The germline gives CDR1 MNHEY, CDR2 SMNVEV (reference sequence). This CDR3 comprises 15 residues. V was pared by 6 bases and J by 5 bases, with 11 bases of the junction left unmatched. The CDR3 DNA is TGTGCCAGCAGCCTTACAGGGGGAGGGGGATATGGCTACACCTTC. Its protein is CASSLTGGGGYGYTF.

The chain couples TRBV7-3 to TRBJ1-1; TRBD1 matches 11 bases. The germline V gene encodes CDR1 SGHTA and CDR2 FQGTGA. CDR3 length equals 15 residues. J lost 6 bases, V lost 4 bases, and 7 bases had no gene match. Written as DNA, the CDR3 is TGTGCCAGCAGCTACCGGACAGGGGGCGCGCCTGAAGCTTTCTTT. It is translated as CASSYRTGGAPEAFF.

The CDR3 nucleotides are TGTGCCAGTAGTATCGCCGGACAGATCGAAGCTTTCTTT. This encodes CASSIAGQIEAFF. The chain joins TRBV19 to TRBJ1-1; tentatively, D is TRBD1 (6 bases). Germline V CDR1 and CDR2: LNHDA, SQIVND (reference sequence). Trimming took off 3 bases at V and 8 bases at J, with 13 bases between the two ends. This CDR3 has 13 residues.

This clone was recorded once. The gene calls are TRBV4-1 and TRBJ1-5, with D possibly matching TRBD1 (5 bases). Deletions cut 0 bases from V and 8 bases from J, with 14 bases between. Germline V gene lookup returns CDR1 MGHRA and CDR2 YSYEKL. This CDR3 comprises 15 residues. CDR3 DNA sequence: TGCGCCAGCAGCCAAGAAGGGCCCGGGGGTAAGCCCCAGCATTTT. Protein product: CASSQEGPGGKPQHF.

The chain uses TRBV10-3 and TRBJ1-5; 8 bases agree with TRBD1. The CDR3 spans 13 residues. Germline CDR1 reads ENHRY; CDR2 reads SYGVKD. The trim removed 6 bases at V and 7 bases at J, leaving 5 bases unmatched. The chain's CDR3 is CAIRDRVEQPQHF. Here the CDR3 DNA reads TGTGCCATCAGGGACAGGGTGGAACAGCCCCAGCATTTT.

This clone occurred a few times. The rearrangement links TRBV27 to TRBJ1-4; D gene unclear. Germline loops: CDR1 MNHEY, CDR2 SMNVEV (reference sequence). Trimming left V 5 bases short and J 8 bases short, with 21 bases between. CDR3 length equals 16 residues. The CDR3 spells CASSPPRAGRREKLFF. The CDR3, as DNA: TGTGCCAGCAGTCCCCCTCGGGCGGGGAGGCGGGAAAAACTGTTTTTT.

This clone was recorded once. Here the CDR3 reads CASSPSGGIHYGYTF. The CDR3 DNA reads as TGTGCCAGCAGTCCCTCGGGGGGTATTCACTATGGCTACACCTTC. This chain joins TRBV6-5 and TRBJ1-2; a weak D match, TRBD1 (5 bases). Trimming cost V 5 bases and J 3 bases, with 16 bases left between them. Germline values: CDR1 MNHEY, CDR2 SVGAGI. This CDR3 is built from 15 residues.

The chain employs TRBV7-3 and TRBJ2-3; possible D gene TRBD1, 6 bases. The CDR3 extends over 14 amino acids. Deletions cut 5 bases from V and 2 bases from J, with 11 bases between. The germline gives CDR1 SGHTA, CDR2 FQGTGA. The CDR3 bases are TGTGCCAGCAGCCCAGGGGCGATCACAGATACGCAGTATTTT. It translates to CASSPGAITDTQYF.

The rearrangement joins TRBV4-3 to TRBJ1-1; the D is unclear. The CDR3 has 15 residues. The V gene's germline CDR1 is LGHNA and CDR2 YSLEER. Trimming left V 3 bases short and J 4 bases short, with 15 bases between. CDR3 protein: CASSQESSGVTEAFF. CDR3 sequence (DNA): TGCGCCAGCAGCCAGGAATCGAGCGGGGTCACTGAAGCTTTCTTT.

There are a few counts of this clone. This chain uses TRBV7-2 with TRBJ1-1; a possible D gene is TRBD1 (5 bases). The germline V gene encodes CDR1 SGHTA and CDR2 FQGNSA. V was pared by 5 bases and J by 4 bases, with 17 bases between. This CDR3 is 15 amino acids long. As DNA, the CDR3 is TGTGCCAGCAGCCCTTATCCAGGGATAGCCACTGAAGCTTTCTTT. This gives the protein CASSPYPGIATEAFF.

The chain combines TRBV24-1 with TRBJ2-7, with 8 nucleotides matching TRBD1. The germline gives CDR1 KGHDR, CDR2 SFDVKD. The CDR3 spans 14 residues. Trimming at V came to 6 bases and at J to 3 bases, leaving 6 bases not matched to a gene. Here the CDR3 reads CATSRAGGYYEQYF. The CDR3 region has the DNA TGTGCCACCAGTCGGGCAGGGGGCTACTACGAGCAGTACTTC.